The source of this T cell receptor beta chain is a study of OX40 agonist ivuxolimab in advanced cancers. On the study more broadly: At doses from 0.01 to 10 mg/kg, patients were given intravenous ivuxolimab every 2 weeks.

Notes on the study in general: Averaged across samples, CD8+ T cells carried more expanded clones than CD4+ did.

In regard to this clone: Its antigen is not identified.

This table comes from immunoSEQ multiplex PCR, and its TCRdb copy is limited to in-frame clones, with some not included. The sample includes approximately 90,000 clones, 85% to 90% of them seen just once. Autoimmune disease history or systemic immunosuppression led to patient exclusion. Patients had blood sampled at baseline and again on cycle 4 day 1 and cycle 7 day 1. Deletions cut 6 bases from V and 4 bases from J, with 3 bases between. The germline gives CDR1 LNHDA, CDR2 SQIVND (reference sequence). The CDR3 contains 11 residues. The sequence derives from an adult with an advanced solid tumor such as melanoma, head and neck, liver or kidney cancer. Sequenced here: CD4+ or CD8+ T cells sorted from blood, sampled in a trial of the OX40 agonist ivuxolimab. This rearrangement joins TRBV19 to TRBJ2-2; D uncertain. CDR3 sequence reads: CASSPTGELFF. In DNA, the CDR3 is TGTGCCAGTAGCCCCACCGGGGAGCTGTTTTTT.